This T cell receptor (beta chain) originates from a study of blood T cell repertoires in COVID-19. Authors' processing steps: Amplification from reference gene primers served as the basis for estimated nucleated cell counts. Assay used: immunoSEQ multiplex PCR; TCRdb lists only in-frame clones, some missing. V, J and clone size derive from that table, while D and trimming were established from the DNA sequence. Of over 150,000 clones listed, around 80% are singletons. CDR1 is SGDLS, CDR2 YYNGEE, per germline. V was pared by 3 bases and J by 10 bases, with 23 bases between. The CDR3 spans 16 residues. The chain has TRBV9 and TRBJ2-1, with D tentatively TRBD2 (6 bases). The clonotype was recovered from a woman aged 60-70 years with acute or convalescent COVID-19. The sample comprised peripheral blood. Here the CDR3 reads CASSAPGLLLMGEQFF. In nucleotides, the CDR3 is TGTGCCAGCAGCGCGCCGGGACTCCTCCTTATGGGGGAGCAGTTCTTC.